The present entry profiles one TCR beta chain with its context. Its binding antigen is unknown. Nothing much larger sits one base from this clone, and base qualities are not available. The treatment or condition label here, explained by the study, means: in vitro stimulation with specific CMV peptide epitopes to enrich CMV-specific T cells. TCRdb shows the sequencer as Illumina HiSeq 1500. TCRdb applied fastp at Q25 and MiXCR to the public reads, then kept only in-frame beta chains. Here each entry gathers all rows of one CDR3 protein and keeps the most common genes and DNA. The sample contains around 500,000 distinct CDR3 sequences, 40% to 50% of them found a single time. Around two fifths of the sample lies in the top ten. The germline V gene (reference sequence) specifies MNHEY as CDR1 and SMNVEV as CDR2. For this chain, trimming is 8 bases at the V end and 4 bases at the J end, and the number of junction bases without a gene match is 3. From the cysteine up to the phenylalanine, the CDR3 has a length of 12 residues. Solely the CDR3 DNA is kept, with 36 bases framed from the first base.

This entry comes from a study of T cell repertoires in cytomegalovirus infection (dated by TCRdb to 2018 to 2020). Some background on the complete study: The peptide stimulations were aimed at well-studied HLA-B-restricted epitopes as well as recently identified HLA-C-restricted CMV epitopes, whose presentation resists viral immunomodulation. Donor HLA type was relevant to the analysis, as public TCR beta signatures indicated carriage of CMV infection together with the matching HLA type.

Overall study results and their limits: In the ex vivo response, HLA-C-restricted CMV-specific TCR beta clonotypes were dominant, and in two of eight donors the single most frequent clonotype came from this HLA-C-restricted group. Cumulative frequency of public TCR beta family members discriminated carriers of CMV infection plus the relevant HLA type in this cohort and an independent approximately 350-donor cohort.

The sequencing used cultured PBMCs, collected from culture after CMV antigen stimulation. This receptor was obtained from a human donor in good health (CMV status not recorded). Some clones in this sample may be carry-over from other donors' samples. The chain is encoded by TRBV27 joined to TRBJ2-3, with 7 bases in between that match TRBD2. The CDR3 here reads CASGGGADTQYF. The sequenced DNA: TGTGCCAGCGGTGGGGGGGCAGATACGCAGTATTTT.